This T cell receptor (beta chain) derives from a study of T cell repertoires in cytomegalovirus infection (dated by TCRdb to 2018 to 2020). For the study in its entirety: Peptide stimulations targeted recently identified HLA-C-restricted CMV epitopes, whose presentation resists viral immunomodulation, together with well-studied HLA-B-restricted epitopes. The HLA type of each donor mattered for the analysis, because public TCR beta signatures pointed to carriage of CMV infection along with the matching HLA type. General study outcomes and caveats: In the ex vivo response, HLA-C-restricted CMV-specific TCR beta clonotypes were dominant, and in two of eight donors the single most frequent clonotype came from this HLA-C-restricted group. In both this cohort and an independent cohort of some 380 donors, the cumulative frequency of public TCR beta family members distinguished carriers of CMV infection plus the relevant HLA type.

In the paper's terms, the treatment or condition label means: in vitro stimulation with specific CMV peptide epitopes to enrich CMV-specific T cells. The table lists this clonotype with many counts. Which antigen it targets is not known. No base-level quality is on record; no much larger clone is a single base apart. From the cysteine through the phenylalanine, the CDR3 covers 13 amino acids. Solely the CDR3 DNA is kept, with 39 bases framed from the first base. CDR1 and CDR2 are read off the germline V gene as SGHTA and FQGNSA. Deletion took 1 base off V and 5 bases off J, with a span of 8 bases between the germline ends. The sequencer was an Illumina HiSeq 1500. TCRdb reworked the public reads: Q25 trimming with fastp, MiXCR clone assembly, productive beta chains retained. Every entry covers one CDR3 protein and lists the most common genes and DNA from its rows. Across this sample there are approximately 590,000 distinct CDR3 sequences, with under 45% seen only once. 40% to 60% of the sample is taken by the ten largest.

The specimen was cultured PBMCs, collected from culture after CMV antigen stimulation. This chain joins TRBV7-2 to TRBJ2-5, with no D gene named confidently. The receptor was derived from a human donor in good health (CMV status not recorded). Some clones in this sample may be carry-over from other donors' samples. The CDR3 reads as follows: CASSLGVRETQYF. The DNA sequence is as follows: TGTGCCAGCAGCTTAGGGGTCCGGGAGACCCAGTACTTC.